These 7 T cell receptor beta chains were all obtained from the same sample, sequenced in a study of neurological immune-mediated disorders (dated by TCRdb to the late 2010s). Libraries were built with 5' RACE. The listed sequencing device is Illumina HiSeq 2500. The public reads were run again by TCRdb, first through fastp at Q25 and then through MiXCR, and only productive beta chains were kept. Every entry covers one CDR3 protein and lists the most common genes and DNA from its rows. Across this sample there are 30,000 to 35,000 distinct CDR3 sequences, with about 4.1% seen only once. The biggest ten clones account for roughly 23% of the sample. Specimen: CD4+ T cells from blood. The receptors were gathered from a woman between 35 and 50 years old in good health.

At least ten counts were recorded for this clonotype. The rearrangement uses TRBV20-1 and TRBJ1-2, with 8 bases that match TRBD1. Germline CDR1 is DFQATT and CDR2 is SNEGSKA (reference sequence). The ends lost 0 bases at V and 8 bases at J; junction bases unmatched: 5. This CDR3 region has 13 residues. This chain's CDR3 is CSARDEQGDGYTF. Here the CDR3 DNA reads TGCAGTGCTAGAGATGAACAGGGGGACGGCTACACCTTC.

The table lists this clonotype with many counts. CDR3 nucleotide sequence: TGTGCCAGCAGCCAAGTGAGGATAAGCTCCTACGAGCAGTACTTC. This encodes CASSQVRISSYEQYF. The chain couples TRBV3-1 to TRBJ2-7; D remains ambiguous. V lost 1 base and J lost 0, with 10 bases in between. Looked up from germline, CDR1 is LGHDT and CDR2 is YNNKEL (reference sequence). The CDR3 is 15 residues long.

The chain links TRBV9 to TRBJ1-2; D gene uncertain. CDR1 is SGDLS and CDR2 is YYNGEE in the germline V gene. With 1 base removed from V and 2 bases from J, the gap between germline ends came to 15 bases. The length of the CDR3 is 16 residues. The CDR3 coding sequence is TGTGCCAGCAGCGTATCTAGGGCCGACGGGAACTATGGCTACACCTTC. Its protein is CASSVSRADGNYGYTF.

This clonotype occurred many times. V is TRBV6-5 and J is TRBJ2-3; D might be TRBD1 (7 bases). V shed 0 bases and J shed 7 bases, with 14 bases lying between them. In germline, CDR1 is MNHEY, CDR2 SVGAGI. The CDR3 has 15 residues. In DNA form, the CDR3 reads TGTGCCAGCAGTTACTCGAACAGGGGAGGTTATACGCAGTATTTT. Its translation: CASSYSNRGGYTQYF.

This clonotype was observed at least ten times. This chain uses TRBV29-1 with TRBJ2-3; 10 bases agree with TRBD1. Germline assignment: CDR1 SQVTM and CDR2 ANQGSEA. The CDR3 consists of 13 residues. Germline trimming cut 7 bases from V and 0 bases from J; bases unmatched to any gene: 1. CDR3 loop: CSGGQGSTDTQYF. CDR3 coding DNA: TGCAGCGGGGGACAGGGGAGCACAGATACGCAGTATTTT.

This clonotype was counted ten times or more. The rearrangement links TRBV5-1 to TRBJ1-1, with no clear D. Trimming removed 1 base at V and 1 base at J, with 11 bases between. The CDR3 runs to 15 residues. Germline lookup yields CDR1 SGHRS and CDR2 YFSETQ. The CDR3 reads CASSLIAGSNTEAFF. The CDR3 DNA reads as TGCGCCAGCAGCTTGATTGCCGGCTCGAACACTGAAGCTTTCTTT.

This clonotype was recorded at least ten times. This rearrangement joins TRBV20-1 to TRBJ1-5, with a possible D match to TRBD1 (5 bases). Per germline, CDR1 DFQATT and CDR2 SNEGSKA (reference sequence). This CDR3 has 13 amino acids. Trimming pared 2 bases from V and 11 bases from J, leaving 16 bases between. The CDR3, as DNA: TGCAGTGCTAGACCGGGACTTCGGGAAGCCCAGCATTTT. This encodes CSARPGLREAQHF.